The clone carrying this T cell receptor beta chain was seen a handful of times. Germline is not matched at one junction end, which may reflect a read error. The time point here: pre-sensitization, week 0. Regarding treatment: therapeutic diphenylcyclopropenone sensitization with weekly scalp DPC. CDR1 and CDR2 from the germline V gene are SQVTM and ANQGSEA. This CDR3 contains 15 residues. The library put unique molecular identifiers onto individual cDNA molecules. In the authors' workflow: Individual samples carried between roughly 23,224 and 690,600 TCRs, with around 96,000 as the median. One entry per CDR3 protein, called by TCRdb with MiXCR from the RACE reads. The V and J calls reflect TCRdb's pipeline rather than the authors' work. The sample lists nearly 110,000 distinct CDR3 sequences; roughly an eighth were seen once. The data are from a study of human T cells and chemical hapten exposure. Study-wide context: Patients, chiefly female, had alopecia areata, totalis or universalis. Per-sample TCR yield variation was attributed mainly to small pooled library volume differences.

The TCR sequence derives from a woman in her 50s with alopecia areata. Some clones in this sample may be carry-over from other donors' samples. The sequencing here drew on whole blood, taken in connection with sensitization to the hapten diphenylcyclopropenone (DPC). The chain couples TRBV29-1 to TRBJ2-6; unclear D gene. CDR3 sequence (DNA): TGCAGCGTTGACAGGAGTCTCTCTGAGGCCAACGTCCTGACTTTC. Protein product: CSVDRSLSEANVLTF. Full variable domain (remainder filled in from reference TRBV29-1 and TRBJ2-6): SAVISQKPSRDICQRGTSLTIQCQVDSQVTMMFWYRQQPGQSLTLIATANQGSEATYESGFVIDKFPISRPNLTFSTLTVSNMSPEDSSIYLCSVDRSLSEANVLTFGAGSRLTVL.